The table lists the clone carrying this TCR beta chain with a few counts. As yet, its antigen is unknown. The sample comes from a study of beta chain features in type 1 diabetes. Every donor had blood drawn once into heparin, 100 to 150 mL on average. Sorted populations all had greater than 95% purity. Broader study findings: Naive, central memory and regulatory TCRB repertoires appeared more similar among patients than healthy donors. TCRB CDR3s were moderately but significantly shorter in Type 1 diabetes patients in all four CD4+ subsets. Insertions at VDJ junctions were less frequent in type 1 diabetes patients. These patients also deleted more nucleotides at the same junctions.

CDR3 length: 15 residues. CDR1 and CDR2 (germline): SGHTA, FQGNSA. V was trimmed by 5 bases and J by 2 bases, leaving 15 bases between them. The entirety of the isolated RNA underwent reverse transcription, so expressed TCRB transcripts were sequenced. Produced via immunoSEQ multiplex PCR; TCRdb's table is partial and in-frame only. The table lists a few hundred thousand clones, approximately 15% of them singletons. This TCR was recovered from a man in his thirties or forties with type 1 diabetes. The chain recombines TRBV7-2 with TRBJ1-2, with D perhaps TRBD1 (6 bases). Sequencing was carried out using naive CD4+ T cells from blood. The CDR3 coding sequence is TGTGCCAGCAGCATAACAGGGCTGGACAACTATGGCTACACCTTC. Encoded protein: CASSITGLDNYGYTF.